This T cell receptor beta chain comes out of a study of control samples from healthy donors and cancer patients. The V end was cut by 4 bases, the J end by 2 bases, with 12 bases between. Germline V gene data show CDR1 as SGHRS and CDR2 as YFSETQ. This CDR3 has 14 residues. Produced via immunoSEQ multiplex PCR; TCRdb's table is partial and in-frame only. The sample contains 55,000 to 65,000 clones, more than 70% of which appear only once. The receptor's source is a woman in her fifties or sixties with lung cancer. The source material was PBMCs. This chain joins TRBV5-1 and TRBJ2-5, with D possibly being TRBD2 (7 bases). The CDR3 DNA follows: TGCGCCAGCAGCACGGGGGGCAGTCAAGAGACCCAGTACTTC. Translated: CASSTGGSQETQYF.